This TCR beta chain was retrieved from a study of T cell changes during pregnancy in multiple sclerosis. Profiled with immunoSEQ multiplex PCR; TCRdb holds only in-frame clones, not every one. Here the sample spans around 42,000 clones, about 91% being singletons. This CDR3 contains 13 residues. Trimming shortened V by 0 bases and J by 5 bases, and 7 bases separated the two germline ends. Looked up from germline, CDR1 is SSHAT and CDR2 is FNYEAQ (reference sequence). The sequence was collected from a female donor in good health, enrolled as a control in a pregnancy study. The material sequenced was CD4+ T cells from peripheral blood mononuclear cells, taken after pregnancy. The chain has TRBV7-7 and TRBJ2-5, with D unresolved. The CDR3 DNA reads as TGTGCCAGCAGCTTAGCTAGTTTCGAGACCCAGTACTTC. Protein product: CASSLASFETQYF.